Presented here are 15 T cell receptor beta chains from one specimen sequenced in a study of blood T cell repertoires in COVID-19. Repertoires were generated with immunoSEQ multiplex PCR, while TCRdb's copy carries only in-frame clones and drops some. The data show under 75,000 clones, 84% seen once. The sample comprised peripheral blood. Receptor source: a man between 60 and 75 years old with COVID-19, enrolled during active disease.

CDR3 in amino acids: CASSQGRGVDGYTF. The CDR3 region has the DNA TGTGCCAGCAGCCAAGGCAGGGGCGTTGATGGCTACACCTTC. The rearrangement uses TRBV4-2 and TRBJ1-2, with D perhaps TRBD1 (6 bases). The V end was cut by 1 base, the J end by 6 bases, with 12 bases between. The CDR3 length is 14 residues. Germline CDR1 and CDR2: LGHNA and YNFKEQ.

The chain combines TRBV6-1 with TRBJ2-2, with a possible D match to TRBD1 (6 bases). This CDR3 region has 16 residues. The V and J ends lost 1 base and 1 base respectively, with 10 bases between them. The V gene's germline CDR1 is MNHNS and CDR2 SASEGT. CDR3 residues: CASSEVNRENTGELFF. The DNA of the CDR3 is TGTGCCAGCAGTGAAGTCAACAGGGAGAACACCGGGGAGCTGTTTTTT.

The rearrangement uses TRBV27 and TRBJ2-1, with TRBD2 identical over 8 bases. The CDR3 is 20 amino acids. Germline lookup yields CDR1 MNHEY and CDR2 SMNVEV (reference sequence). The V gene end was trimmed by 5 bases and the J gene end by 4 bases; junction bases not matched to a gene: 22. The CDR3 nucleotides are TGTGCCAGCAGTCCCTCAGACAATCCAGCGGGAGTGGGTTTGTACAATGAGCAGTTCTTC. Translating it yields CASSPSDNPAGVGLYNEQFF.

This chain uses TRBV28 with TRBJ2-1; 10 bases map to TRBD2. The CDR3 contains 14 residues. The V gene end was trimmed by 2 bases and the J gene end by 10 bases; junction bases not matched to a gene: 5. Germline assignment: CDR1 MDHEN and CDR2 SYDVKM. The CDR3 coding sequence is TGTGCCAGCAGTTTACCAGGGACTAGCGTGGAGCAGTTCTTC. Its translation is CASSLPGTSVEQFF.

This chain joins TRBV6-5 and TRBJ1-3; the D gene is possibly TRBD1 (6 bases). CDR1 is MNHEY and CDR2 is SVGAGI in the germline V gene. The CDR3 loop spans 15 amino acids. V lost 6 bases to trimming and J lost 2 bases, with 14 bases between them. DNA of the CDR3: TGTGCCAGCAGATCCTCCACAGGGCCTGGAAACACCATATATTTT. The encoded protein is CASRSSTGPGNTIYF.

The chain links TRBV5-4 to TRBJ2-1; the match to TRBD2 covers 13 bases. The CDR3 loop spans 16 amino acids. Germline V lookup: CDR1 SGHNT, CDR2 YYREEE (reference sequence). The V segment lost 2 bases and the J segment 6 bases; nucleotides outside the gene matches: 5. CDR3 nucleotides: TGTGCCAGCAGCTTACTAGCGGGAGGGCCCAGCAATGAGCAGTTCTTC. This translates into CASSLLAGGPSNEQFF.

The rearrangement joins TRBV6-5 to TRBJ1-1; unclear D gene. The germline CDR1 and CDR2 sequences are MNHEY and SVGAGI. V was pared by 2 bases and J by 4 bases, with 11 bases between. CDR3 length equals 14 residues. CDR3 sequence reads: CASSYKLEATEAFF. The CDR3 region has the DNA TGTGCCAGCAGTTACAAATTGGAGGCCACTGAAGCTTTCTTT.

The DNA of the CDR3 is TGTGCCAGCAGGGCCGGGGTAATTCTAGGTCAGCCCCAGCATTTT. Encoded protein: CASRAGVILGQPQHF. The chain links TRBV6-6 to TRBJ1-5; D not resolved. This CDR3 spans 15 amino acids. Trimming took off 6 bases at V and 6 bases at J, with 18 bases between the two ends. The germline V gene has CDR1 MNHNY and CDR2 SVGAGI (reference sequence).

This chain links TRBV7-9 with TRBJ1-1, with TRBD1 matching over 8 bases. CDR1 and CDR2 (germline): SEHNR, FQNEAQ (reference sequence). This CDR3 has 13 residues. Trimming took 5 bases from V and 5 from J; bases not matched to a gene: 4. CDR3 sequence (DNA): TGTGCCAGCAGCACAGGGGGGACAACTGAAGCTTTCTTT. Residues: CASSTGGTTEAFF. The whole variable domain, remainder taken from reference TRBV7-9 and TRBJ1-1, is DTGVSQNPRHKITKRGQNVTFRCDPISEHNRLYWYRQTLGQGPEFLTYFQNEAQLEKSRLLSDRFSAERPKGSFSTLEIQRTEQGDSAMYLCASSTGGTTEAFFGQGTRLTVV.

This clone appeared once. V usage is TRBV15 and J usage is TRBJ2-2; the match to TRBD1 covers 7 bases. The CDR3 length is 16 residues. Unmatched junction bases numbered 6, after V lost 0 bases and J lost 5 bases. Per the germline V gene, CDR1 is LNHNV and CDR2 is YYDKDF (reference sequence). CDR3 amino acids: CATSRDGTAGTGELFF. CDR3 coding DNA: TGTGCCACCAGCAGAGATGGGACAGCAGGGACCGGGGAGCTGTTTTTT.

The CDR3 DNA reads TGTGCCAGCAGTCCTTGGGACAGGACCTACGAGCAGTACTTC. Protein: CASSPWDRTYEQYF. The chain combines TRBV27 with TRBJ2-7, with 8 positions matching TRBD1. V lost 5 bases and J lost 2; bases outside the gene matches: 5. Germline V gene data show CDR1 as MNHEY and CDR2 as SMNVEV (reference sequence). The CDR3 sequence is 14 residues long.

The chain joins TRBV5-1 to TRBJ2-2; 11 bases are a match to TRBD2. The CDR3 has 16 residues. Trimming removed 0 bases from V and 13 bases from J; junction bases left unmatched: 11. The germline gives CDR1 SGHRS, CDR2 YFSETQ. This chain's CDR3 is CASSLGLAGTGEGLFF. The CDR3, as DNA: TGCGCCAGCAGCTTGGGACTAGCGGGGACCGGGGAAGGGCTGTTTTTT. The complete variable domain, with remaining parts taken from reference TRBV5-1 and TRBJ2-2, reads KAGVTQTPRYLIKTRGQQVTLSCSPISGHRSVSWYQQTPGQGLQFLFEYFSETQRNKGNFPGRFSGRQFSNSRSEMNVSTLELGDSALYLCASSLGLAGTGEGLFFGEGSRLTVL.

The chain is built from TRBV7-3 and TRBJ2-1; TRBD2 matches 9 bases. The CDR3 runs 18 residues. After removal of 0 bases from V and 6 bases from J, the junction contained 12 bases not matched to a gene. Germline values: CDR1 SGHTA, CDR2 FQGTGA. CDR3 residues: CASSLTGAGGLSGNEQFF. The CDR3 DNA sequence: TGTGCCAGCAGCTTAACGGGAGCGGGGGGATTATCCGGCAATGAGCAGTTCTTC.

In DNA, the CDR3 is TGCAGCGTTGGAAAGGGGATCGACTATGGCTACACCTTC. It translates to CSVGKGIDYGYTF. The chain has TRBV29-1 and TRBJ1-2; maybe TRBD1 (5 bases). V shed 4 bases and J shed 3 bases, with 12 bases lying between them. The CDR3 has 13 residues. Germline lookup yields CDR1 SQVTM and CDR2 ANQGSEA.

This chain joins TRBV5-1 and TRBJ2-7; 8 nucleotides line up with TRBD2. CDR3 length equals 14 residues. The V and J ends lost 4 bases and 6 bases, in that order; junction bases with no gene match: 9. Germline loops: CDR1 SGHRS, CDR2 YFSETQ. The CDR3 reads CASSPGGTFSEQYF. CDR3 DNA sequence: TGCGCCAGCAGCCCGGGGGGGACATTCTCCGAGCAGTACTTC.